This note documents a single T cell receptor (beta chain) sequence. Its antigen is still unknown. All the patients suffered relapse after autologous stem cell transplantation, and brentuximab vedotin exposure differed. The CDR3 length is 16 residues. Germline V gene data show CDR1 as KGHSH and CDR2 as LQKENI. Trimming removed 2 bases from V and 0 bases from J, with 13 bases in between. This sample was included in a study of PD-1 blockade in classical Hodgkin lymphoma. Study observations and caveats: The origin of the repertoire differences remains undefined, with disease activity or prior therapy as possible causes. Baseline diversity resembling that of newly diagnosed patients was seen in complete responders. A significant rise in TCR diversity by C4D1 was seen for CD4+ but not CD8+ cells. Reported baseline diversity: healthy donors highest, relapsed/refractory patients lowest.

TCRdb's copy holds only in-frame clones and misses some; the assay was immunoSEQ multiplex PCR. This table holds about 26,000 clones, 67% found once. This material consisted of peripheral blood mononuclear cells (PBMCs), taken before the second cycle of nivolumab. This TCR came from a human donor with classical Hodgkin lymphoma. This chain connects TRBV18 to TRBJ1-1; possible D gene TRBD1, 5 bases. The CDR3 sequence is CASSPGVGAMNTEAFF. The CDR3 DNA is TGTGCCAGCTCACCAGGAGTAGGGGCAATGAACACTGAAGCTTTCTTT.